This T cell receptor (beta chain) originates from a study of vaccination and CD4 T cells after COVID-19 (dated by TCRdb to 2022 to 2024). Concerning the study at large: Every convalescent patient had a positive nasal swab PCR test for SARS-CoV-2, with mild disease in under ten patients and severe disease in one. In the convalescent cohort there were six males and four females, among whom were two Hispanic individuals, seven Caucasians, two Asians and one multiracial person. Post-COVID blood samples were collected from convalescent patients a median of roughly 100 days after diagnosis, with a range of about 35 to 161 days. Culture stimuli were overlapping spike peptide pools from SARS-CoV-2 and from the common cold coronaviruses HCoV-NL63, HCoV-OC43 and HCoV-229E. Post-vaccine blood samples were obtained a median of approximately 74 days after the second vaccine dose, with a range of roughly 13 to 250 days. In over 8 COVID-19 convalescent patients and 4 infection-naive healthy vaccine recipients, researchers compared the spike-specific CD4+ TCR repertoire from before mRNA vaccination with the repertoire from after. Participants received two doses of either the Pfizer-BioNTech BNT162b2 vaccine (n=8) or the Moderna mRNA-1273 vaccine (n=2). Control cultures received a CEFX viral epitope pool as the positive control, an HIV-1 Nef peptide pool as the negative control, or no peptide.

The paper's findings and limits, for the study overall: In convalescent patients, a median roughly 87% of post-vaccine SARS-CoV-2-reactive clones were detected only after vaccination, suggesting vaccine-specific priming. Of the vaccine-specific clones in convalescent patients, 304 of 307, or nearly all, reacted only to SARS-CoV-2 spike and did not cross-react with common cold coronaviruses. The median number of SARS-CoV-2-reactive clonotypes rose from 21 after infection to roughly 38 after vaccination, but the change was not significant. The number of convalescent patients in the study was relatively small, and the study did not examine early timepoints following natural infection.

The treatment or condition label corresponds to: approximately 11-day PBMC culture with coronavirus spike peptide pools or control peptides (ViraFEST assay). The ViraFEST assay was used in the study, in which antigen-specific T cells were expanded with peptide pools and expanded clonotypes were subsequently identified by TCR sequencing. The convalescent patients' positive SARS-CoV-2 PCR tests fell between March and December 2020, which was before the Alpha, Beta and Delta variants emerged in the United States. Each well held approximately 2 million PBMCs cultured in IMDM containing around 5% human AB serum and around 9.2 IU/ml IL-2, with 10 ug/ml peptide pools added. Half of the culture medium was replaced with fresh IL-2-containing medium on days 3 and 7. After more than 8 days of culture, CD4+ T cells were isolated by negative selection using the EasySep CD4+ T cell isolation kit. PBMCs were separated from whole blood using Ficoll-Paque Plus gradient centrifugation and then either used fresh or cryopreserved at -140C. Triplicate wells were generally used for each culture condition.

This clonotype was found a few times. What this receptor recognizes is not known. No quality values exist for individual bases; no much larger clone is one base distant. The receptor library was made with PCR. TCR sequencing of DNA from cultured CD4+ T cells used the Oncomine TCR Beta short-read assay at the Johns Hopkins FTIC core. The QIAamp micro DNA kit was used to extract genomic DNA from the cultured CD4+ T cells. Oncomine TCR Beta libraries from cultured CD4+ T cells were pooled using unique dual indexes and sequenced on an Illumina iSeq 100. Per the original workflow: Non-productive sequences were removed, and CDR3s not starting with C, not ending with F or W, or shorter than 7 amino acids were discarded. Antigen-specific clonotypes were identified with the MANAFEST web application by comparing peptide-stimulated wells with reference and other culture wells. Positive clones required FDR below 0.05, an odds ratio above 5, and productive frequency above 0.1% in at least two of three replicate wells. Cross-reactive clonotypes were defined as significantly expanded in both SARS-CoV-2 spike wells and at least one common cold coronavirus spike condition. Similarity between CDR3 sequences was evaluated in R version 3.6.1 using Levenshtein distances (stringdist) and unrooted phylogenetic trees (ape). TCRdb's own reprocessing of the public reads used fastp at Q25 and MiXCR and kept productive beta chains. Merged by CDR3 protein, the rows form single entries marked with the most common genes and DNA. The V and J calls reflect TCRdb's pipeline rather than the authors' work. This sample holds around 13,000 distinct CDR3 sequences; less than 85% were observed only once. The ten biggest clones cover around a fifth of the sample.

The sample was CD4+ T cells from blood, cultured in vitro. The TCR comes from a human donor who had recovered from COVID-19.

The nucleotide sequence reads TGTGCCACCAGTGGCCCAGAAGACGGAGCGAGGCCCCAGCATTTT. Its product reads: CATSGPEDGARPQHF. The rearrangement joined TRBV24-1 to TRBJ1-5, with the D gene too uncertain to name. Taken from the germline V gene, the CDR1 and CDR2 loops are KGHDR and SFDVKD. V sheds 5 bases and J sheds 9 bases, leaving 19 bases between their ends. The CDR3 covers 15 residues, taking in both the cysteine and the phenylalanine. Only CDR3 DNA is held: 45 bases, read in frame from base 1.